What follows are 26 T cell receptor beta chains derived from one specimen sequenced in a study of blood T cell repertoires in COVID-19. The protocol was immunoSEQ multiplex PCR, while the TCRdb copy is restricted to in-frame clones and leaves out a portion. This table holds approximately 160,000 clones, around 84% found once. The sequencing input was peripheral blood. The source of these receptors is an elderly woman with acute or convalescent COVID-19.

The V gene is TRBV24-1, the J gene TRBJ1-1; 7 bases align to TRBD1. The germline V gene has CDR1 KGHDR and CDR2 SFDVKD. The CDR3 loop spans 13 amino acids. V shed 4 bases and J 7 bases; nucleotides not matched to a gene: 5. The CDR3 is CATSDPDRLEAFF. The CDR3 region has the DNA TGTGCCACCAGTGACCCGGACAGGCTTGAAGCTTTCTTT.

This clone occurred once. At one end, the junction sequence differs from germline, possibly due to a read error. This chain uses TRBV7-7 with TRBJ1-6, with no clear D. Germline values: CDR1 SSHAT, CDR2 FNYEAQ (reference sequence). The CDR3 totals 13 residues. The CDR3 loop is CASSPGGNSPLHF. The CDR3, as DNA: TGTGCTAGCAGCCCCGGCGGCAATTCACCCCTCCACTTT.

Here the CDR3 reads CASSSAGGPGTGELFF. The CDR3 nucleotides read TGTGCCAGCAGTTCTGCGGGGGGGCCGGGCACCGGGGAGCTGTTTTTT. V gene TRBV28 combines with J gene TRBJ2-2; 9 nucleotides align to TRBD2. This CDR3 is 16 amino acids long. Trimming at V came to 4 bases and at J to 4 bases, leaving 7 bases not matched to a gene. Germline values: CDR1 MDHEN, CDR2 SYDVKM. Drawing the rest from reference TRBV28 and TRBJ2-2, the complete variable domain is DVKVTQSSRYLVKRTGEKVFLECVQDMDHENMFWYRQDPGLGLRLIYFSYDVKMKEKGDIPEGYSVSREKKERFSLILESASTNQTSMYLCASSSAGGPGTGELFFGEGSRLTVL.

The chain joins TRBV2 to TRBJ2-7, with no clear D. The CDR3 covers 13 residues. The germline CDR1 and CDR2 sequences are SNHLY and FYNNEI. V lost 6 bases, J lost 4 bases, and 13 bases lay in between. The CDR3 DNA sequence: TGTGCCAGCAGCCCTCGTTTGCGGTACGAGCAGTACTTC. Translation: CASSPRLRYEQYF.

The CDR3 loop reads CASSLAQGAAQYF. CDR3 DNA sequence: TGTGCCAGCAGCCTTGCACAGGGAGCTGCCCAGTACTTC. V is TRBV4-2 and J is TRBJ2-4; tentatively, D is TRBD1 (6 bases). Trimming left V 4 bases short and J 13 bases short, with 17 bases between. CDR3 length: 13 amino acids. The germline V gene encodes CDR1 LGHNA and CDR2 YNFKEQ.

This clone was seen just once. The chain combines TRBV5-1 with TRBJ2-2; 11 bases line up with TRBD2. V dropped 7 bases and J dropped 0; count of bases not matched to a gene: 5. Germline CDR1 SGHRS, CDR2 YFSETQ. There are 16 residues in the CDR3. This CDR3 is CASGLAGGTNTGELFF. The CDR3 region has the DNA TGCGCCAGCGGATTAGCGGGGGGGACGAACACCGGGGAGCTGTTTTTT. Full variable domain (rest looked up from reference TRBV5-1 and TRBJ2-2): KAGVTQTPRYLIKTRGQQVTLSCSPISGHRSVSWYQQTPGQGLQFLFEYFSETQRNKGNFPGRFSGRQFSNSRSEMNVSTLELGDSALYLCASGLAGGTNTGELFFGEGSRLTVL.

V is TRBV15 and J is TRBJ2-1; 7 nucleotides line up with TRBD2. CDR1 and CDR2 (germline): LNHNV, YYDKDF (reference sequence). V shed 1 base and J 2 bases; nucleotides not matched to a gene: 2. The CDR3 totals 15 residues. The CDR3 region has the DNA TGTGCCACCAGCAGAGTGCGGGGGACCTACAATGAGCAGTTCTTC. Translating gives CATSRVRGTYNEQFF.

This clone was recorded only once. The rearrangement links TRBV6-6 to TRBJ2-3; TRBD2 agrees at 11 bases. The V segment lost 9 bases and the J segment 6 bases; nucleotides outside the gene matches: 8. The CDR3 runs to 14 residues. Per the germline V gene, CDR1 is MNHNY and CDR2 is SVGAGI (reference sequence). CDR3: CASDLAGGLDTQYF. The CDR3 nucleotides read TGTGCCAGTGATTTAGCGGGGGGGTTGGATACGCAGTATTTT.

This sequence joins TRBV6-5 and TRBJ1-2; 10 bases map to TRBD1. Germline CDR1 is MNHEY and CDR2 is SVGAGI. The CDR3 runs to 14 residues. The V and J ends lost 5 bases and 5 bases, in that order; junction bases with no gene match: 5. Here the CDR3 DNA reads TGTGCCAGCAGTCCACAGGACAGGGGGTATGGCTACACCTTC. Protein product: CASSPQDRGYGYTF.

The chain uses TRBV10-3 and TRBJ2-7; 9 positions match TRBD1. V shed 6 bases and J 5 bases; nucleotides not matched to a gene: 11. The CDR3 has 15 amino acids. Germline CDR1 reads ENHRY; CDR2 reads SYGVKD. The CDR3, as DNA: TGTGCCATCAGAGGGGAGGCGGACAGGGGTAACGAGCAGTACTTC. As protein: CAIRGEADRGNEQYF.

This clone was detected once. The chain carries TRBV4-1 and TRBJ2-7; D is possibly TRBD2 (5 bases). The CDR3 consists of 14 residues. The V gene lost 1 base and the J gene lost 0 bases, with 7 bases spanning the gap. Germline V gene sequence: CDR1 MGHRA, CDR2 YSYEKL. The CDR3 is CASSQVTSSYEQYF. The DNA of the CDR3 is TGCGCCAGCAGCCAAGTCACTAGCTCCTACGAGCAGTACTTC.

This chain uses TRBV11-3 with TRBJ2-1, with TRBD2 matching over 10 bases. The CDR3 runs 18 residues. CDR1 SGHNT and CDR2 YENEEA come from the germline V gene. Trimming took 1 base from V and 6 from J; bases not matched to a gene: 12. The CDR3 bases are TGTGCCAGCAGCTTAGCTGGGACTAGCGATGGGAGGGTCAATGAGCAGTTCTTC. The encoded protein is CASSLAGTSDGRVNEQFF.

CDR3 in DNA: TGTGCCAGCAGCTTGCCGACAGGAGCTGGAAACACCATATATTTT. Translated: CASSLPTGAGNTIYF. J is TRBJ1-3 and V is TRBV5-8, with a tentative D call TRBD1 (6 bases). This CDR3 region has 15 residues. Germline V CDR1 and CDR2: SGHTS, YDEGEE. V was shortened by 1 base and J by 2 bases, with 10 bases between the two germline ends. Full variable domain (missing parts from reference TRBV5-8 and TRBJ1-3): EAGVTQSPTHLIKTRGQQATLRCSPISGHTSVYWYQQALGLGLQFLLWYDEGEERNRGNFPPRFSGRQFPNYSSELNVNALELEDSALYLCASSLPTGAGNTIYFGEGSWLTVV.

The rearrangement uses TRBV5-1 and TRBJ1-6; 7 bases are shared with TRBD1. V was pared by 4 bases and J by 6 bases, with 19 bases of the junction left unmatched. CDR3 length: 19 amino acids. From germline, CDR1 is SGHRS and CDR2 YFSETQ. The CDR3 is CASSTGQAGRGIFNSPLHF. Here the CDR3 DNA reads TGCGCCAGCAGCACCGGACAGGCCGGGAGAGGGATATTTAATTCACCCCTCCACTTT.

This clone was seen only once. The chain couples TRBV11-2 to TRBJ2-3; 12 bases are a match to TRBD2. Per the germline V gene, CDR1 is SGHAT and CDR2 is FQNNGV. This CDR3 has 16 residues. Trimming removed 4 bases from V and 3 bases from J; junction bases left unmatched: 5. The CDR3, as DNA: TGTGCCAGCAGCTCACCGACTAGCGGGAGAACAGATACGCAGTATTTT. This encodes CASSSPTSGRTDTQYF.

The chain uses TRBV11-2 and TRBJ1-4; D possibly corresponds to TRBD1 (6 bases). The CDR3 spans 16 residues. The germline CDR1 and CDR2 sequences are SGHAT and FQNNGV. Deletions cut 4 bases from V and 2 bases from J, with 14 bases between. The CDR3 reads CASSWDTGLTNEKLFF. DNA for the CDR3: TGTGCCAGCAGCTGGGATACAGGGCTGACTAATGAAAAACTGTTTTTT.

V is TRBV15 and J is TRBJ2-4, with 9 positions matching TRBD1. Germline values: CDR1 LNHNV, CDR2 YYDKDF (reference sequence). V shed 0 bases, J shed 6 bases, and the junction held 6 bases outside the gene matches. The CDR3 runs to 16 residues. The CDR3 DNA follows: TGTGCCACCAGCAGAGAACCGCCGGGACAGGGAAACATTCAGTACTTC. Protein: CATSREPPGQGNIQYF. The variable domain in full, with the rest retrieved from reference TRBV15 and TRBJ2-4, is DAMVIQNPRYQVTQFGKPVTLSCSQTLNHNVMYWYQQKSSQAPKLLFHYYDKDFNNEADTPDNFQSRRPNTSFCFLDIRSPGLGDTAMYLCATSREPPGQGNIQYFGAGTRLSVL.

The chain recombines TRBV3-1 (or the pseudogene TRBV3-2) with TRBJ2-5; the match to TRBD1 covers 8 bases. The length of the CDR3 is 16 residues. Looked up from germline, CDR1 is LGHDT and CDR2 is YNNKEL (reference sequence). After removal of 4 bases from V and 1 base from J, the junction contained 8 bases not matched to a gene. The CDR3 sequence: CASSRQGTVFQETQYF. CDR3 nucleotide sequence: TGTGCCAGCAGCCGACAGGGGACAGTCTTCCAAGAGACCCAGTACTTC.

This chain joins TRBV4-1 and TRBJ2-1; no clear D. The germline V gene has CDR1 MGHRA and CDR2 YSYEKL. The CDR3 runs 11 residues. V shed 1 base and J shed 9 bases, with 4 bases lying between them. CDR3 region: CASSQVAEQFF. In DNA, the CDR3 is TGCGCCAGCAGCCAAGTGGCTGAGCAGTTCTTC.

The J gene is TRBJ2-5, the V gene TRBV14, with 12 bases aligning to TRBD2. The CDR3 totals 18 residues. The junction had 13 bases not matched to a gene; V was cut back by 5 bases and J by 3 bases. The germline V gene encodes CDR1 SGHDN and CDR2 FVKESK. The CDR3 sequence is CASSVGLAGSTRKETQYF. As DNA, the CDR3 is TGTGCCAGCAGCGTTGGACTAGCGGGATCTACCAGGAAAGAGACCCAGTACTTC.

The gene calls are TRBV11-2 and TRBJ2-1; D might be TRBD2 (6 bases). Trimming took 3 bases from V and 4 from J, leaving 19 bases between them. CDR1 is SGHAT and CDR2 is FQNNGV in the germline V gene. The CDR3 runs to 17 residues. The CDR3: CASSLRRGKGRYNEQFF. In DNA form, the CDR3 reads TGTGCCAGCAGCTTGAGGAGGGGAAAGGGTCGGTACAATGAGCAGTTCTTC.

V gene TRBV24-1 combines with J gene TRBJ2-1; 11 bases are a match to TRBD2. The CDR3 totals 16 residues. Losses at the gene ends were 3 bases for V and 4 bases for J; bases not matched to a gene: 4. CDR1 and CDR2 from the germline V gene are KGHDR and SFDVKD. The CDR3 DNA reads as TGTGCCACCAGTGATGAGACTAGCGGGACTTACAATGAGCAGTTCTTC. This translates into CATSDETSGTYNEQFF.

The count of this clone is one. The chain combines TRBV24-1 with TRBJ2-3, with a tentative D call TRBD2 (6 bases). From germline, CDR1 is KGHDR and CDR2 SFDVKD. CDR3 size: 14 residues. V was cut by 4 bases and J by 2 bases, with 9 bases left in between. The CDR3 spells CATSEGGNTDTQYF. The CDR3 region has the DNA TGTGCCACCAGTGAAGGCGGGAACACAGATACGCAGTATTTT.

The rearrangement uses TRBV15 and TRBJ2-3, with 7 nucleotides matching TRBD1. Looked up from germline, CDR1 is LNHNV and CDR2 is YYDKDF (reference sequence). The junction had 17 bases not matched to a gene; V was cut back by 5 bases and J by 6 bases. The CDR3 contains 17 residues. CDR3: CATSGQPGAGGLDTQYF. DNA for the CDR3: TGTGCCACCAGCGGCCAGCCTGGGGCAGGGGGATTGGATACGCAGTATTTT.

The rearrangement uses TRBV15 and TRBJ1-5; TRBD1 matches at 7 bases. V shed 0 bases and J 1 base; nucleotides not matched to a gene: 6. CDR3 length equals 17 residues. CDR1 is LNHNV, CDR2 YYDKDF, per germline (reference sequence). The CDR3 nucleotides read TGTGCCACCAGCAGAGATTTCAGGGGGGAGAGCAATCAGCCCCAGCATTTT. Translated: CATSRDFRGESNQPQHF.

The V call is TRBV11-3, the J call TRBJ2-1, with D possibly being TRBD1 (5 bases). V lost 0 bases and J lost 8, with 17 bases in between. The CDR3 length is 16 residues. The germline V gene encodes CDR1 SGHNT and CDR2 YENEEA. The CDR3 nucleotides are TGTGCCAGCAGCTTAGATGGCAGGGCTGGACGGGATGAGCAGTTCTTC. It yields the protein CASSLDGRAGRDEQFF.